One and the same sample provided the 24 T cell receptor beta chains below, sequenced in a study of T-cell reconstitution after alpha-beta-depleted transplantation in children (dated by TCRdb to about 2016). Library creation used PCR. Sequencer: Illumina HiSeq 2500. To normalize quantification of the TCRbeta repertoire, the TCR libraries were built with molecular barcoding that relied on unique molecular identifiers. The public reads were run again by TCRdb, first through fastp at Q25 and then through MiXCR, and only productive beta chains were kept. When rows share a CDR3 protein, they turn into one entry using the most common DNA and genes. In all, the sample holds over 400,000 distinct CDR3 sequences, and around two fifths of those were seen once. The top ten hold 27% of the sample. The meaning of the sample's treatment or condition label: allogeneic hematopoietic cell transplantation with graft depleted of TCRalphabeta T cells and CD19 B cells.

The sequencing here drew on PBMCs, taken before TCRalphabeta/CD19-depleted stem cell transplant. The receptors shown here come from a girl between 2 and 10 years old with aplastic anemia, due to receive a stem cell transplant.

This clonotype was observed a handful of times. J is TRBJ2-1 and V is TRBV28; D remains ambiguous. The germline gives CDR1 MDHEN, CDR2 SYDVKM. V was cut by 6 bases and J by 4 bases, with 13 bases left in between. CDR3 length: 14 amino acids. The CDR3 spells CASRIKALYNEQFF. The DNA for the CDR3 is TGTGCCAGCAGAATAAAAGCCCTATACAATGAGCAGTTCTTC.

The genes are TRBV28 and TRBJ2-2; 8 bases line up with TRBD1. With 7 bases clipped from V and 4 bases from J, the junction kept 11 bases outside the gene matches. Germline CDR1 MDHEN, CDR2 SYDVKM. There are 16 residues in the CDR3. The DNA for the CDR3 is TGTGCCAGCACCCTTGGGGCAGGGGGCTTCACCGGGGAGCTGTTTTTT. Its protein product is CASTLGAGGFTGELFF.

This chain links TRBV5-4 with TRBJ2-5; 7 bases agree with TRBD1. CDR1 is SGHNT, CDR2 YYREEE, per germline (reference sequence). With V trimmed by 3 bases and J by 2 bases, 7 bases remained unmatched. The CDR3 runs 15 residues. The CDR3 DNA reads TGTGCCAGCAGCTACTATGGACAGGCTCAAGAGACCCAGTACTTC. Protein product: CASSYYGQAQETQYF.

This clonotype was seen a handful of times. The chain joins TRBV5-1 to TRBJ2-1; D gene uncertain. The ends were cut back, 1 base at V and 0 bases at J, with 11 bases in the middle. There are 16 residues in the CDR3. CDR1 SGHRS and CDR2 YFSETQ come from the germline V gene. Here the CDR3 DNA reads TGCGCCAGCAGCTTGCCTACATTAAGCTCCTACAATGAGCAGTTCTTC. The encoded protein is CASSLPTLSSYNEQFF.

This chain joins TRBV28 and TRBJ2-7, with 10 bases aligning to TRBD2. The CDR3 has 16 amino acids. The germline CDR1 and CDR2 sequences are MDHEN and SYDVKM. The ends lost 5 bases at V and 5 bases at J; junction bases unmatched: 12. In DNA, the CDR3 is TGTGCCAGCAGTCCTACTGGAACTAGCGGGGCCGACGAGCAGTACTTC. This encodes CASSPTGTSGADEQYF.

The gene calls are TRBV20-1 and TRBJ2-7; 8 bases fit TRBD1. Trimming removed 5 bases from V and 3 bases from J; junction bases left unmatched: 3. CDR1 is DFQATT and CDR2 is SNEGSKA in the germline V gene (reference sequence). This CDR3 has 12 residues. DNA for the CDR3: TGCAGTGCTTCCACAGGGGGCTACGAGCAGTACTTC. It translates to CSASTGGYEQYF.

The V call is TRBV4-1, the J call TRBJ1-1, with D unresolved. V shed 1 base and J shed 1 base, with 7 bases lying between them. Germline V gene lookup returns CDR1 MGHRA and CDR2 YSYEKL. The CDR3 is made up of 14 amino acids. The CDR3 protein is CASSQVRENTEAFF. The CDR3 coding sequence is TGCGCCAGCAGCCAAGTTCGGGAGAACACTGAAGCTTTCTTT.

The gene calls are TRBV4-1 and TRBJ2-3; 11 nucleotides align to TRBD2. Germline V lookup: CDR1 MGHRA, CDR2 YSYEKL. The CDR3 consists of 17 residues. Trimming at V came to 3 bases and at J to 4 bases, leaving 9 bases not matched to a gene. CDR3 amino acids: CASSQSTSGSLSDTQYF. The CDR3 region has the DNA TGCGCCAGCAGCCAGAGTACTAGCGGGAGTCTCTCAGATACGCAGTATTTT.

The chain has TRBV20-1 and TRBJ2-7; no clear D gene. The V end was cut by 3 bases, the J end by 2 bases, with 17 bases between. This CDR3 has 15 amino acids. From germline, CDR1 is DFQATT and CDR2 SNEGSKA (reference sequence). The CDR3 region has the DNA TGCAGTGCTAGGAAAACCGGAATATTCACCTACGAGCAGTACTTC. Amino acids: CSARKTGIFTYEQYF.

V usage is TRBV11-2 and J usage is TRBJ2-1; possibly TRBD1 for D (5 bases). V was clipped by 5 bases and J by 0 bases, with 8 bases between them. The CDR3 runs 14 residues. Germline CDR1 SGHAT, CDR2 FQNNGV. CDR3 region: CASSEDNSYNEQFF. The CDR3, as DNA: TGTGCCAGCAGCGAGGACAACTCCTACAATGAGCAGTTCTTC.

V gene TRBV20-1 combines with J gene TRBJ2-5; 8 bases match TRBD2. J lost 2 bases, V lost 0 bases, and 5 bases had no gene match. The V gene's germline CDR1 is DFQATT and CDR2 SNEGSKA (reference sequence). The CDR3 is 15 residues long. CDR3 DNA sequence: TGCAGTGCTAGAGAGGGGATAGCGGGACAAGAGACCCAGTACTTC. Translation: CSAREGIAGQETQYF.

This clonotype was seen more than once but under ten times. V and J are TRBV5-1 and TRBJ2-3; 10 positions match TRBD2. Germline V gene sequence: CDR1 SGHRS, CDR2 YFSETQ. J was trimmed by 3 bases and V by 1 base; bases with no gene match: 5. The CDR3 has 16 amino acids. CDR3 coding DNA: TGCGCCAGCAGCTTGAGACCTAGCGGGGGAACAGATACGCAGTATTTT. This encodes CASSLRPSGGTDTQYF.

In this sample, this clonotype turned up a few times. The gene calls are TRBV5-1 and TRBJ2-2; D might be TRBD1 (6 bases). There are 16 residues in the CDR3. From germline, CDR1 is SGHRS and CDR2 YFSETQ. V was trimmed by 4 bases and J by 6 bases, leaving 19 bases between them. In DNA form, the CDR3 reads TGCGCCAGCAGCCTCCCCGGACAGCTTAGCTCCGGGGAGCTGTTTTTT. Its protein is CASSLPGQLSSGELFF.

This sequence joins TRBV20-1 and TRBJ2-1; D is uncertain. Germline loops: CDR1 DFQATT, CDR2 SNEGSKA (reference sequence). Trimming left V 1 base short and J 0 bases short, with 19 bases between. This CDR3 has 18 amino acids. The CDR3 DNA follows: TGCAGTGCTAGAGGGAGTTTCCGGACGGGCGGCTCCTACAATGAGCAGTTCTTC. It translates to CSARGSFRTGGSYNEQFF.

This chain links TRBV12-3 or TRBV12-4 with TRBJ2-1; D gene ambiguous. V lost 6 bases and J lost 7, with 7 bases in between. The CDR3 is 11 residues long. CDR3 DNA sequence: TGTGCCAGCAGGGTGTTAAATGAGCAGTTCTTC. Translating it yields CASRVLNEQFF.

The CDR3 protein is CASSPQMQETQYF. CDR3 DNA sequence: TGTGCCAGCTCACCACAGATGCAAGAGACCCAGTACTTC. This chain connects TRBV18 to TRBJ2-5; D gene unclear. Trimming took 1 base from V and 2 from J, leaving 5 bases between them. Germline-derived CDR1 and CDR2 are KGHSH and LQKENI. This CDR3 spans 13 amino acids. Variable domain in full (rest from reference TRBV18 and TRBJ2-5): NAGVMQNPRHLVRRRGQEARLRCSPMKGHSHVYWYRQLPEEGLKFMVYLQKENIIDESGMPKERFSAEFPKEGPSILRIQQVVRGDSAAYFCASSPQMQETQYFGPGTRLLVL.

This clonotype has only a few counts. The chain links TRBV5-1 to TRBJ1-1, with 10 positions matching TRBD1. The CDR3 extends over 14 amino acids. CDR1 is SGHRS, CDR2 YFSETQ, per germline. With V trimmed by 4 bases and J by 5 bases, 5 bases remained unmatched. The CDR3 sequence is CASSVGQGLTEAFF. CDR3 in DNA: TGCGCCAGCAGCGTGGGACAGGGGTTAACTGAAGCTTTCTTT. Full variable domain (outside the CDR3, taken from reference TRBV5-1 and TRBJ1-1): KAGVTQTPRYLIKTRGQQVTLSCSPISGHRSVSWYQQTPGQGLQFLFEYFSETQRNKGNFPGRFSGRQFSNSRSEMNVSTLELGDSALYLCASSVGQGLTEAFFGQGTRLTVV.

This clonotype was recorded many times. The V call is TRBV6-1, the J call TRBJ1-1, with unresolved D. The CDR3 runs 13 residues. Germline V gene sequence: CDR1 MNHNS, CDR2 SASEGT. V shed 7 bases and J shed 7 bases, with 16 bases lying between them. The DNA for the CDR3 is TGTGCCAGCAAGGTCTCCCTAGACTATGAAGCTTTCTTT. Its translation is CASKVSLDYEAFF.

The chain employs TRBV30 and TRBJ2-1, with 8 bases matching TRBD2. The CDR3 covers 14 residues. CDR1 is GTSNPN and CDR2 is SVGIG in the germline V gene (reference sequence). V lost 0 bases to trimming and J lost 5 bases; unmatched junction nucleotides: 3. The CDR3 DNA is TGTGCCTGGAGTGTTCTGCGGGGGGACAATGAGCAGTTCTTC. Translating it yields CAWSVLRGDNEQFF.

This clonotype was seen at least ten times. The chain has TRBV29-1 and TRBJ2-3, with a possible D match to TRBD2 (6 bases). CDR1 SQVTM and CDR2 ANQGSEA come from the germline V gene. This CDR3 has 13 amino acids. Trimming pared 5 bases from V and 4 bases from J, leaving 13 bases between. The CDR3 region has the DNA TGCAGCGTTCAACCGGGAGCCGCAGATACGCAGTATTTT. Translated, it gives CSVQPGAADTQYF.

In its sample, this clonotype was seen a few times. The chain uses TRBV20-1 and TRBJ2-7; 9 bases map to TRBD1. The CDR3 runs to 13 residues. Germline V CDR1 and CDR2: DFQATT, SNEGSKA (reference sequence). Trimming took 3 bases from V and 5 from J; bases not matched to a gene: 5. CDR3 bases: TGCAGTGCTAGTGGGGGACAGGGAAACGAGCAGTACTTC. This translates into CSASGGQGNEQYF.

The chain links TRBV5-5 to TRBJ2-1; weak D call: TRBD2 (6 bases). Trimming removed 1 base at V and 1 base at J, with 18 bases between. The germline V gene encodes CDR1 SGHKS and CDR2 YYEKEE (reference sequence). CDR3 size: 18 residues. Here the CDR3 reads CASSLRQPGLVSYNEQFF. Here the CDR3 DNA reads TGTGCCAGCAGCTTGAGACAGCCGGGACTGGTATCCTACAATGAGCAGTTCTTC.

This clonotype was seen a handful of times. The V gene is TRBV6-5, the J gene TRBJ2-5; D possibly corresponds to TRBD1 (6 bases). Germline values: CDR1 MNHEY, CDR2 SVGAGI. The CDR3 covers 15 residues. V lost 2 bases and J 4 bases, leaving 14 bases between the germline ends. The CDR3 sequence is CASSYGGLGGETQYF. The CDR3 DNA reads TGTGCCAGCAGTTACGGGGGCCTGGGTGGAGAGACCCAGTACTTC.

This clonotype was seen at least ten times. The chain is built from TRBV5-1 and TRBJ2-3, with D hard to call. With 3 bases removed from V and 3 bases from J, the gap between germline ends came to 11 bases. The CDR3 has 14 amino acids. Germline CDR1 SGHRS, CDR2 YFSETQ. The CDR3 sequence is CASSSETHTDTQYF. The CDR3 DNA reads TGCGCCAGCAGCTCCGAGACCCATACAGATACGCAGTATTTT.